The clone carrying this TCR beta chain was seen only a few times. The antigen is undetermined. The record originates from a study of blood T cells in healthy people across ages. A J-beta primer mix and a sample-barcoded 5' primer were used in a second PCR of about 7 to 12 cycles. TCRdb re-called the 5' RACE reads with MiXCR, one entry per CDR3 protein. The sample carries hundreds of thousands of distinct CDR3 sequences, 58% recorded once. Whole-study results and caveats: CMV infection status of these donors was not known. Correlation between TCR beta diversity and naive T cell percentage was strong.

Sequenced material: blood. This sequence originates from a man in his thirties or forties in good health.

CDR3 protein: CASSDSAGNPGLYGYTF. The CDR3 bases are TGTGCCAGCAGTGACTCGGCCGGAAACCCTGGGCTCTATGGCTACACCTTC. The chain combines TRBV6-4 with TRBJ1-2, with D hard to call. Per germline, CDR1 MRHNA and CDR2 SNTAGT. Deletions cut 0 bases from V and 4 bases from J, with 18 bases between. This CDR3 comprises 17 residues.